These T cell receptor beta chains were read from a single sample in a study of CD8+ T cells in alopecia areata. Assay: immunoSEQ multiplex PCR; the TCRdb copy retains only in-frame clones and omits some. The table lists about 180,000 clones, approximately 50% of them singletons. Sequences were derived from CD8+ T cells sorted from blood, sampled at week 52, from a patient treated with tofacitinib. These receptors originate from a human donor with alopecia areata. The CDR3 runs from the conserved cysteine through the conserved F or W. A D gene is named only where the DNA matches it firmly. Some rows have no size entry. The others give once, few or many, or a class for an expanded clone.

V	J	size	D	DNA	CDR3
TRBV29-1	TRBJ2-2	few	TRBD2	TGCAGCGCCGTCGGACTAGCGGGGACCGGGGAGCTGTTTTTT	CSAVGLAGTGELFF
TRBV7-2	TRBJ2-5	.	.	TGTGCCAGCAGCTTATGGGGGCTCGAGACCCAGTACTTC	CASSLWGLETQYF
TRBV27	TRBJ2-3	.	.	TGTGCCAGCATCCTAGGTGATACGCAGTATTTT	CASILGDTQYF
TRBV4-1	TRBJ2-1	many	TRBD1	TGCGCCAGCAGCCAAGATGTGGGGGACAGTGAGCAGTTCTTC	CASSQDVGDSEQFF
TRBV30	TRBJ2-7	.	.	TGTGCCTGGAGCGCAGGGCATTCCTACGAGCAGTACTTC	CAWSAGHSYEQYF
TRBV13	TRBJ2-7	.	.	TGTGCCAGCAGCTCGGGAGAAAATTACGAGCAGTACTTC	CASSSGENYEQYF
TRBV9	TRBJ2-5	.	.	TGTGCCAGCAGCGCCCCGTACCAAGAGACCCAGTACTTC	CASSAPYQETQYF
TRBV27	TRBJ2-5	.	.	TGTGCCAGCAGTTTATGGGCGGGACAACAAGAGACCCAGTACTTC	CASSLWAGQQETQYF
TRBV4-3	TRBJ2-1	few	TRBD1	TGCGCCAGCAGCCAAGACAGGGACAGGGTCTACAATGAGCAGTTCTTC	CASSQDRDRVYNEQFF
TRBV5-4	TRBJ2-7	.	TRBD1	TGTGCCAGCAGCGAGGGACAGGAGCAGTACTTC	CASSEGQEQYF
TRBV29-1	TRBJ2-2	few	.	TGCAGCGTCAGGGAGGGGGCGGACACCGGGGAGCTGTTTTTT	CSVREGADTGELFF
TRBV29-1	TRBJ2-1	.	.	TGCAGCGTCCCGGAAGTCAATGAGCAGTTCTTC	CSVPEVNEQFF
TRBV7-8	TRBJ1-4	.	.	TGTGCCAGCAGCACAATCTCTTGGGGTGAAAAACTGTTTTTT	CASSTISWGEKLFF
TRBV27	TRBJ1-5	.	.	TGTGCCAGCAGTTTACTGGGCAATCAGCCCCAGCATTTT	CASSLLGNQPQHF
TRBV14	TRBJ2-2	few	.	TGTGCCAGCAGCCAAGAAAGGTGGACCGGGGAGCTGTTTTTT	CASSQERWTGELFF
TRBV19	TRBJ2-2	.	.	TGTGCCAGTAATGGGCCGGACACCGGGGAGCTGTTTTTT	CASNGPDTGELFF
TRBV27	TRBJ1-2	once	.	TGTGCCAGCAGTTTGGGAGGGCCCAGCTATGGCTACACCTTC	CASSLGGPSYGYTF
TRBV27	TRBJ2-7	.	.	TGTGCCAGCAGTTTGGACAGTTCCTACGAGCAGTACTTC	CASSLDSSYEQYF
TRBV4-1	TRBJ2-7	.	TRBD1	TGCGCCAGCAGCCCGGGACAGGGGGCTTCCTACGAGCAGTACTTC	CASSPGQGASYEQYF
TRBV6-5	TRBJ2-1	few	TRBD2	TGTGCCAGCAGTACTAGCGCCGAGCAGTTCTTC	CASSTSAEQFF
TRBV7-3	TRBJ2-5	many	.	TGTGCCAGCAGCTTAGGATTTGGGGAAGAGACCCAGTACTTC	CASSLGFGEETQYF
TRBV7-2	TRBJ1-2	.	.	TGTGCCAGCAGCTTAGAGGAGAGGCCCTGGGGTGGCTACACCTTC	CASSLEERPWGGYTF
TRBV15	TRBJ2-3	.	TRBD2	TGTGCCACCAGCGAATTAGCGGGCCCGGTGGGCACAGATACGCAGTATTTT	CATSELAGPVGTDTQYF
TRBV29-1	TRBJ2-2	.	.	TGCAGCGTCCACGACACCGGGGAGCTGTTTTTT	CSVHDTGELFF
TRBV18	TRBJ1-1	.	.	TGTGCCAGCTCACCACGAGGTTGGGGGAGCACTGAAGCTTTCTTT	CASSPRGWGSTEAFF
TRBV13	TRBJ1-5	.	.	TGTGCCAGCAGCTTAGGCCGGTCCTATGGGCAGCCCCAGCATTTT	CASSLGRSYGQPQHF
TRBV2	TRBJ2-6	.	TRBD1	TGTGCCAGCACTACCAACGGACAGGGTGCTGGGGCCAACGTCCTGACTTTC	CASTTNGQGAGANVLTF
TRBV6-1	TRBJ2-1	few	TRBD2	TGTGCCAGCAGTGGGTTGTCTAGCGGGGTTCACAATGAGCAGTTCTTC	CASSGLSSGVHNEQFF
TRBV6-5	TRBJ1-3	.	.	TGTGCCAGCAGTTTTACGAGCGGACCCACTGGAAACACCATATATTTT	CASSFTSGPTGNTIYF
TRBV6-1	TRBJ1-6	.	.	TGTGCCAGCAGTGCCAGAGCGGATAATTCACCCCTCCACTTT	CASSARADNSPLHF
TRBV6-4	TRBJ2-5	.	TRBD1	TGTGCCAGCAGTTACGGGACAGCTCAAGAGACCCAGTACTTC	CASSYGTAQETQYF
TRBV7-2	TRBJ1-1	.	.	TGTGCCAGCAGCCCGGGACTGTTAGGCACTGAAGCTTTCTTT	CASSPGLLGTEAFF
TRBV5-6	TRBJ2-1	.	.	TGTGCCAGCAGCCCTGGGATACTCCAGGCAGTCTTC	CASSPGILQAVF
TRBV27	TRBJ2-4	few	.	TGTGCCAGCGCATCCGGCACCATTCAGTACTTC	CASASGTIQYF
TRBV7-9	TRBJ1-2	.	.	TGTGCCAGCAGCTTTCCGGGGGGCGGTAATGGCTACACCTTC	CASSFPGGGNGYTF
TRBV4-2	TRBJ2-7	.	.	TGTGCCAGCAGCCAAGGTGTAACGCGCGAGCAGTACTTC	CASSQGVTREQYF
TRBV30	TRBJ2-3	.	TRBD1	TGTGCCTGGAGTGTAGGGACAGGGGAGGATACGCAGTATTTT	CAWSVGTGEDTQYF
TRBV27	TRBJ1-6	.	.	TGTGCCAGCAGTTTAAGTTCAGGGTGGACTTCACCCCTCCACTTT	CASSLSSGWTSPLHF
TRBV6-5	TRBJ1-2	once	.	TGTGCCAGCAGTTACCTTGAAACCTATGGCTACACCTTC	CASSYLETYGYTF
TRBV4-3	TRBJ2-5	.	.	TGCGCCAGCAGCCAAGTTTGGCTCGGCCAAGGGGTGACCCAGTACTTC	CASSQVWLGQGVTQYF
TRBV7-9	TRBJ1-1	few	TRBD1	TGTGCCAGCAGCCAAATTGGGACAGGGGAAGAAGCTTTCTTT	CASSQIGTGEEAFF
TRBV5-1	TRBJ1-6	few	.	TGCGCCAGCAGCTCGACGGCAAGCTCCTATAATTCACCCCTCCACTTT	CASSSTASSYNSPLHF